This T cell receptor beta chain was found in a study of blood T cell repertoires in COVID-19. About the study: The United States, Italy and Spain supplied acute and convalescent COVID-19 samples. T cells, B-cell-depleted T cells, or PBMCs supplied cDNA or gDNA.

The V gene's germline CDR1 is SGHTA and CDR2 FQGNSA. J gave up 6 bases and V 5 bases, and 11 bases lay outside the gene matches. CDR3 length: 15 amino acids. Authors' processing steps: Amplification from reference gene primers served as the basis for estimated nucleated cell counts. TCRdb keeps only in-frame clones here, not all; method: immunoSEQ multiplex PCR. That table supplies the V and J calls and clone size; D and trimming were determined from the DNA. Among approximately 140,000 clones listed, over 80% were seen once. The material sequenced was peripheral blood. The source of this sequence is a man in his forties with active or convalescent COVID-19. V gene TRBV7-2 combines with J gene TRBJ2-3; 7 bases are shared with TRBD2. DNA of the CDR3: TGTGCCAGCAGCCCCCTGTGGGGGGGTGGTGATACGCAGTATTTT. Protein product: CASSPLWGGGDTQYF.